This TCR beta chain derives from a study of CD8+CD57+ T cells in acquired aplastic anemia. Overall study: Sorted cells (CD4+ and CD8+) yielded DNA amounts that averaged roughly 3.5 ug. Study outcomes and limitations: Overlap between patients and controls comprised twenty-nine CD8+ CDR3 sequences.

Genomic DNA served as template for TCR beta VDJ and CDR3 profiling. TCRdb analysed the reads with MiXCR anew, one entry per CDR3 protein. The sample carries around 430,000 distinct CDR3 sequences, less than 35% recorded once. For sequencing, patients were chosen who had shown expansion of CD8+CD57+ cells by flow cytometry. Severe acquired aplastic anemia was the diagnosis recorded for all patients. At blood sampling, none of the patients had yet received therapy. V shed 6 bases and J shed 10 bases, with 13 bases lying between them. This CDR3 region has 13 residues. Germline V gene sequence: CDR1 SGHVS, CDR2 FQNEAQ. As to this clonotype: Its target is unknown.

The sample was sorted CD4+, CD8+, or CD8+CD57+ T cells (not recorded which) from PBMCs. The clonotype was recovered from a human donor with aplastic anemia. This chain uses TRBV7-8 with TRBJ1-6, with D uncertain. DNA of the CDR3: TGTGCCAGCAGGAAGCTTGTAGAGTCACCCCTCCACTTT. Translation: CASRKLVESPLHF.